This entry describes one TCR beta chain. The antigen is unknown. The germline V gene encodes CDR1 SGHTA and CDR2 FQGNSA. The CDR3 consists of 14 residues. Trimming removed 7 bases from V and 3 bases from J, with 12 bases in between. Authors' analysis steps: Using the CDR3 differences seen across clinicopathological groups, the authors built a distant-metastasis classifier for papillary thyroid cancer, which was meant to discriminate distant-metastatic patients. MiXCR reprocessed the PCR reads for TCRdb. It is TCRdb's table, rather than the study itself, that gives the V and J calls and clone size. In the table there are some 20,000 clones, around a quarter of which are singletons. The data were taken from a study of metastatic and nonmetastatic thyroid tumors. At the level of the study: For malignant and benign thyroid patients, tumor or nodule tissue and blood were the sources whose repertoires were compared.

Study outcomes and limitations: Malignant thyroid tumors reportedly had TCR beta diversity that was significantly higher than in benign nodules, in blood and tumor.

Thyroid surgery was preceded by no treatment in any patient. Sequences were obtained from blood. V and J are TRBV7-2 and TRBJ2-2, with D possibly matching TRBD2 (6 bases). This clonotype originated in a female donor with papillary thyroid cancer or a benign thyroid nodule (not recorded which). Some clones in this sample may be carry-over from other donors' samples. The CDR3 bases are TGTGCCAGCATCGTAGCGGCCTACACCGGGGAGCTGTTTTTT. Translating it yields CASIVAAYTGELFF.